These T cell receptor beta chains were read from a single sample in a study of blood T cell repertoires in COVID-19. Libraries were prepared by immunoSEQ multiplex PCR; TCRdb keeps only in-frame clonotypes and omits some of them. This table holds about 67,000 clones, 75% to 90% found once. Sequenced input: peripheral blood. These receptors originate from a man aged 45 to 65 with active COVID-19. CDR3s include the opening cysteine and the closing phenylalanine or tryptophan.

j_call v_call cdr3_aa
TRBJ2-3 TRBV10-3 CAISVSGKTDTQYF
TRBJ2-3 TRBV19 CASSIGWSTDTQYF
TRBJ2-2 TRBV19 CASSIQGSRGGELFF
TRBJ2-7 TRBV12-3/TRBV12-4 CASSLFSYEQYF
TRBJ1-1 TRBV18 CASSRQGSRENTEAFF
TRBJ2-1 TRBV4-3 CASSRMGPDSSYNEQFF
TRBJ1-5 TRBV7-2 CASSSQGALNQPQHF
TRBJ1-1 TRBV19 CASSRQVNTEAFF
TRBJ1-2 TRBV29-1 CSVEGGDIYGYTF
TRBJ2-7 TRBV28 CASRRGGQGPYEQYF
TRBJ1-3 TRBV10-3 CAISEAVAHTIYF
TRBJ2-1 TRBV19 CASSITGTGFRLEQFF
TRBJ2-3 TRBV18 CASSGMASSTDTQYF
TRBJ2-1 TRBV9 CASSFGLAGRDEQFF
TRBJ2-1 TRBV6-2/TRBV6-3 CASSSGLAGEGADEQFF
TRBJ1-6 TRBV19 CASSAGASSNSPLHF
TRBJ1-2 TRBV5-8 CASSSGTAMAYGYTF
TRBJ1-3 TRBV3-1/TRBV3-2 CASSLRSTGTGNTIYF
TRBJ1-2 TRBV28 CASSFSGASNYGYTF
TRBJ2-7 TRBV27 CASRLEGGYEQYF
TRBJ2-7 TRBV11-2 CASSLGWVSGSPGEQYF
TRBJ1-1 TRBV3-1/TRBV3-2 CASSQEFGGEAFF
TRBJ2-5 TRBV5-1 CASRTSGQETQYF
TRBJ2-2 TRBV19 CASGLAGDITGELFF
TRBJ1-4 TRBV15 CATSRGGGSTNEKLFF
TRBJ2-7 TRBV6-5 CASSSDFGAGGEQYF
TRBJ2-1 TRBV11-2 CASSLTGLANNEQFF
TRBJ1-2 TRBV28 CASSLWDREGSYTF
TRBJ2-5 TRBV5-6 CASSLALQETQYF
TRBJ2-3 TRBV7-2 CASSFSGADTQYF
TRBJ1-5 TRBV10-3 CAISESAGSQPQHF
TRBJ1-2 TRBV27 CASSTDRGAYGYTF
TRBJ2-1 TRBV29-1 CSVVKESSYNEQFF
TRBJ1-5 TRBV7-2 CASSLTASPYSNQPQHF
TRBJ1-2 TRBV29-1 CSVDRPGIFGYGYTF
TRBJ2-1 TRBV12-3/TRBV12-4 CASSWGGEQFF
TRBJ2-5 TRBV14 CASSSGGRQETQYF
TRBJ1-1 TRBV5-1 CASTPNRGQNSEAFF
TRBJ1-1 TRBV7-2 CASSPSPGTGVGTEAFF
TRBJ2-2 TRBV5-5 CASSPRTARDTGELFF
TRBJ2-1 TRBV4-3 CASSQGTSRNNEQFF
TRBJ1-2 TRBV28 CASSFPGSLYGYTF
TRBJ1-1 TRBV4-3 CASSQIHLGADTEAFF
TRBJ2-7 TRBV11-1 CASSIGWSSYEQYF